This entry lists 27 T cell receptor beta chains sequenced from one sample in a study of shared T cell receptors in the human thymus. Measured with immunoSEQ multiplex PCR; TCRdb has only the in-frame clones, and not every one. The sample has approximately 580,000 clones; around 82% are singletons. These records were also assigned to another study, of human thymus T cells.

Specimen: thymocytes. These receptors came from a boy in the first two years of life with a congenital heart defect.

The chain carries TRBV12-5 and TRBJ1-3; perhaps TRBD1 as D (6 bases). CDR1 and CDR2 (germline): LGHNT, FRNRAP. The CDR3 consists of 17 residues. Trimming shortened V by 3 bases and J by 0 bases, and 15 bases separated the two germline ends. The CDR3 region is CASGFAEGGLSGNTIYF. The CDR3 DNA sequence: TGTGCTAGTGGTTTTGCGGAAGGGGGTCTCTCTGGAAACACCATATATTTT.

V gene TRBV10-3 combines with J gene TRBJ1-4; 7 nucleotides align to TRBD1. This CDR3 has 14 residues. CDR1 is ENHRY and CDR2 is SYGVKD in the germline V gene. V lost 8 bases and J lost 6; bases outside the gene matches: 9. The CDR3 is CAIGPGQLDEKLFF. For the CDR3, the DNA is TGTGCCATCGGACCGGGACAGCTTGATGAAAAACTGTTTTTT.

The V and J genes are TRBV7-9 and TRBJ2-7, with D perhaps matching TRBD2 (7 bases). CDR3 length: 14 amino acids. Trimming stripped 5 bases from V and 7 bases from J, with 18 bases between. Germline V CDR1 and CDR2: SEHNR, FQNEAQ (reference sequence). The CDR3 DNA sequence: TGTGCCAGCAGCCATCAGGGGCGGGAGTATGAGCAGTACTTC. Encoded protein: CASSHQGREYEQYF.

J is TRBJ2-6 and V is TRBV5-1; perhaps TRBD1 as D (5 bases). CDR3 length: 17 amino acids. Germline lookup yields CDR1 SGHRS and CDR2 YFSETQ. Trimming shortened V by 1 base and J by 4 bases, and 15 bases separated the two germline ends. CDR3 in amino acids: CASSLLTGPLGANVLTF. For the CDR3, the DNA is TGCGCCAGCAGCTTGCTTACAGGCCCTCTCGGGGCCAACGTCCTGACTTTC.

The gene calls are TRBV11-2 and TRBJ1-2, with D possibly TRBD1 on 6 matching bases. The V end was cut by 1 base, the J end by 6 bases, with 15 bases between. This CDR3 has 15 amino acids. CDR1 is SGHAT and CDR2 is FQNNGV in the germline V gene. As DNA, the CDR3 is TGTGCCAGCAGCTTAGGGGTAGGGGGAAGGGATGGCTACACCTTC. Translated: CASSLGVGGRDGYTF.

V usage is TRBV5-1 and J usage is TRBJ2-1; weak D call: TRBD1 (5 bases). The germline CDR1 and CDR2 sequences are SGHRS and YFSETQ. The CDR3 has 16 residues. V gave up 0 bases and J gave up 0 bases, with 10 bases separating them. Here the CDR3 reads CASSLVQGTSYNEQFF. The CDR3 DNA reads TGCGCCAGCAGCTTGGTGCAGGGCACCTCCTACAATGAGCAGTTCTTC.

This chain links TRBV6-6 with TRBJ2-5; a weak D match, TRBD1 (5 bases). This CDR3 is built from 16 residues. The V and J ends lost 0 bases and 1 base respectively, with 12 bases between them. Germline-derived CDR1 and CDR2 are MNHNY and SVGAGI (reference sequence). CDR3 sequence reads: CASSYSKGAAQETQYF. The CDR3 DNA reads as TGTGCCAGCAGTTACTCCAAAGGGGCAGCCCAAGAGACCCAGTACTTC.

This clone occurred a few times. The chain couples TRBV30 to TRBJ2-1, with 8 bases lining up with TRBD1. This CDR3 is 15 amino acids long. CDR1 and CDR2 (germline): GTSNPN, SVGIG (reference sequence). J lost 5 bases, V lost 4 bases, and 10 bases had no gene match. The CDR3 spells CAWTCRQGQHNEQFF. In DNA, the CDR3 is TGTGCCTGGACATGCAGACAGGGGCAACACAATGAGCAGTTCTTC.

This clone was seen a few times. The CDR3 sequence: CASRGQGAGEQYF. CDR3 DNA sequence: TGTGCCAGCAGGGGACAGGGGGCGGGGGAGCAGTACTTC. This chain joins TRBV2 and TRBJ2-7, with 12 bases fitting TRBD1. V was pared by 6 bases and J by 7 bases, with 4 bases of the junction left unmatched. Germline values: CDR1 SNHLY, CDR2 FYNNEI. The CDR3 has 13 amino acids.

The V and J genes are TRBV19 and TRBJ2-3, with TRBD2 matching 10 bases. The CDR3 consists of 14 residues. The junction had 6 bases not matched to a gene; V was cut back by 8 bases and J by 4 bases. The germline V gene has CDR1 LNHDA and CDR2 SQIVND (reference sequence). The CDR3 loop is CASGAGGPADTQYF. The CDR3 nucleotides are TGTGCCAGTGGAGCGGGAGGGCCAGCAGATACGCAGTATTTT.

V usage is TRBV7-6 and J usage is TRBJ2-7; D remains ambiguous. The CDR3 loop spans 14 amino acids. Germline V CDR1 and CDR2: SGHVS, FNYEAQ. The V and J ends lost 4 bases and 0 bases respectively, with 10 bases between them. For the CDR3, the DNA is TGTGCCAGCAGCTACCGTCGCAGCTCCTACGAGCAGTACTTC. Translation gives CASSYRRSSYEQYF.

The chain couples TRBV6-5 to TRBJ2-7; 8 bases line up with TRBD1. Per the germline V gene, CDR1 is MNHEY and CDR2 is SVGAGI. The CDR3 has 14 residues. J gave up 1 base and V 5 bases, and 4 bases lay outside the gene matches. CDR3 DNA: TGTGCCAGCAGTCCCGGACAGGGTTCCTACGAGCAGTACTTC. It specifies CASSPGQGSYEQYF.

This chain joins TRBV7-2 and TRBJ2-1; 7 bases fit TRBD2. The V segment lost 0 bases and the J segment 7 bases; nucleotides outside the gene matches: 6. The CDR3 contains 15 residues. Per germline, CDR1 SGHTA and CDR2 FQGNSA. CDR3 sequence reads: CASSLAGGPENEQFF. Here the CDR3 DNA reads TGTGCCAGCAGCTTAGCGGGAGGGCCGGAAAATGAGCAGTTCTTC.

This clone has just a few counts. The chain is built from TRBV6-5 and TRBJ2-7, with D possibly being TRBD2 (6 bases). CDR1 and CDR2 from the germline V gene are MNHEY and SVGAGI. V dropped 6 bases and J dropped 2 bases, with 14 bases sitting between them. The CDR3 runs 14 residues. The CDR3 sequence is CASRRGGPTYEQYF. The CDR3 coding sequence is TGTGCCAGCAGGAGGGGAGGACCCACCTACGAGCAGTACTTC.

This rearrangement joins TRBV29-1 to TRBJ1-1, with D possibly matching TRBD1 (5 bases). The CDR3 is 10 residues long. V was cut by 5 bases and J by 8 bases, with 9 bases left in between. CDR1 SQVTM and CDR2 ANQGSEA come from the germline V gene. For the CDR3, the DNA is TGCAGCGTTAGCGGGACCGAAGCTTTCTTT. Encoded protein: CSVSGTEAFF.

The chain couples TRBV7-3 to TRBJ2-1; 11 bases agree with TRBD2. The CDR3 covers 16 residues. Trimming cost V 5 bases and J 1 base; bases outside gene matches: 4. In germline, CDR1 is SGHTA, CDR2 FQGTGA. In nucleotides, the CDR3 is TGTGCCAGCAGCGGCGGGACTAGCGGTTCCTACAATGAGCAGTTCTTC. Translating gives CASSGGTSGSYNEQFF.

This clone was counted a few times. The rearrangement uses TRBV15 and TRBJ2-6; no firm D call. Trimming removed 3 bases at V and 0 bases at J, with 15 bases between. The CDR3 spans 18 residues. Looked up from germline, CDR1 is LNHNV and CDR2 is YYDKDF (reference sequence). The CDR3 protein is CATSRGLQNTSGANVLTF. The CDR3 nucleotides read TGTGCCACCAGCAGGGGCCTACAGAATACCTCTGGGGCCAACGTCCTGACTTTC.

The V and J genes are TRBV4-3 and TRBJ2-7, with no clear D. V dropped 0 bases and J dropped 0 bases, with 6 bases sitting between them. The CDR3 has 14 residues. Germline V lookup: CDR1 LGHNA, CDR2 YSLEER. This chain's CDR3 is CASSQDPSSYEQYF. The CDR3 DNA follows: TGCGCCAGCAGCCAAGATCCGAGCTCCTACGAGCAGTACTTC.

This clone was seen only a few times. The rearrangement joins TRBV5-1 to TRBJ2-1; 10 bases are a match to TRBD2. This CDR3 comprises 15 residues. With V trimmed by 3 bases and J by 6 bases, 6 bases remained unmatched. CDR1 and CDR2 (germline): SGHRS, YFSETQ. The CDR3 DNA sequence: TGCGCCAGCAGCTCGACGACTAGCGGGTTCAATGAGCAGTTCTTC. The encoded protein is CASSSTTSGFNEQFF.

The chain employs TRBV4-1 and TRBJ2-7, with D unresolved. Between the trimmed V and J ends, which lost 9 bases and 4 bases, there was a span of 16 bases. CDR3 size: 13 residues. Germline lookup yields CDR1 MGHRA and CDR2 YSYEKL. DNA of the CDR3: TGCGCCAGTGCTACCAAAGCCGAATACGAGCAGTACTTC. This gives the protein CASATKAEYEQYF.

V usage is TRBV5-6 and J usage is TRBJ1-1, with 7 bases lining up with TRBD1. The CDR3 has 15 residues. Germline CDR1 and CDR2: SGHDT and YYEEEE. V lost 3 bases to trimming and J lost 6 bases; unmatched junction nucleotides: 11. CDR3 amino acids: CASSSNRGMGAEAFF. In nucleotides, the CDR3 is TGTGCCAGCAGCTCCAACAGGGGAATGGGCGCTGAAGCTTTCTTT.

The chain links TRBV5-6 to TRBJ2-2; 11 bases agree with TRBD2. Germline V gene sequence: CDR1 SGHDT, CDR2 YYEEEE. This CDR3 has 16 amino acids. The V gene end was trimmed by 3 bases and the J gene end by 5 bases; junction bases not matched to a gene: 6. The CDR3 bases are TGTGCCAGCAGCTCTTGGACTAGCGGGTATACCGGGGAGCTGTTTTTT. Protein: CASSSWTSGYTGELFF.

The chain combines TRBV6-1 with TRBJ2-2; 8 bases map to TRBD2. The CDR3 is 15 residues long. Germline V gene lookup returns CDR1 MNHNS and CDR2 SASEGT. The J segment lost 3 bases and the V segment lost 7 bases, leaving 7 bases of the junction unmatched. CDR3 nucleotides: TGTGCCAGCAAAAAGCGGGAGTGGGACACCGGGGAGCTGTTTTTT. It encodes CASKKREWDTGELFF.

J is TRBJ2-7 and V is TRBV14, with unresolved D. Trimming removed 3 bases at V and 5 bases at J, with 5 bases between. CDR1 and CDR2 (germline): SGHDN, FVKESK. This CDR3 has 11 residues. In DNA, the CDR3 is TGTGCCAGCAGCCACGTCCACGAGCAGTACTTC. Protein: CASSHVHEQYF.

V is TRBV19 and J is TRBJ2-3, with TRBD2 matching 12 bases. V gave up 3 bases and J gave up 4 bases; unmatched junction bases: 2. CDR1 is LNHDA, CDR2 SQIVND, per germline (reference sequence). CDR3 length: 15 residues. CDR3 sequence: CASSIASGRADTQYF. CDR3 nucleotides: TGTGCCAGTAGTATTGCTAGCGGGAGGGCAGATACGCAGTATTTT.

The rearrangement joins TRBV27 to TRBJ2-7, with TRBD1 matching 10 bases. This CDR3 is 16 amino acids long. Losses at the gene ends were 5 bases for V and 2 bases for J; bases not matched to a gene: 9. Germline V lookup: CDR1 MNHEY, CDR2 SMNVEV (reference sequence). CDR3 DNA: TGTGCCAGCAGTGAAGACAGGGGGCCCCTTCCCTACGAGCAGTACTTC. Translation gives CASSEDRGPLPYEQYF.

V gene TRBV28 combines with J gene TRBJ1-2, with TRBD1 identical over 9 bases. Looked up from germline, CDR1 is MDHEN and CDR2 is SYDVKM. J was trimmed by 4 bases and V by 1 base; bases with no gene match: 4. The CDR3 runs to 15 residues. CDR3: CASSLSGTGTYGYTF. The CDR3 DNA reads TGTGCCAGCAGTTTATCCGGGACAGGGACCTATGGCTACACCTTC.